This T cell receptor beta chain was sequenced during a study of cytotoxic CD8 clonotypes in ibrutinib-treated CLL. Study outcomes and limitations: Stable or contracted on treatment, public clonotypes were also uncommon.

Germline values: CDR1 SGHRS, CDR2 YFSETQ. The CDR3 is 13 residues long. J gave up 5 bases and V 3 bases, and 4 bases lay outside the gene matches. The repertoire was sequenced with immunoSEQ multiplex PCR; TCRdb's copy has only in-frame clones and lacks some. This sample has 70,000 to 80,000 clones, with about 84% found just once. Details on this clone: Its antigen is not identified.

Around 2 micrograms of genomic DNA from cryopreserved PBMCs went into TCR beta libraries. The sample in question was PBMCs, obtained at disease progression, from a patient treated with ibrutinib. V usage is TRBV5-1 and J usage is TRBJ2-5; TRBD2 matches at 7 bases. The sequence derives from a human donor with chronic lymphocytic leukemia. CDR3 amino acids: CASSWGGRETQYF. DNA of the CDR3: TGCGCCAGCAGCTGGGGGGGTCGGGAGACCCAGTACTTC.